This paragraph reports one T cell receptor (beta chain). No cognate antigen has been identified for it. Base qualities are missing; no much larger clone stands one base away. The V end loses 1 base and the J end loses 10 bases, and a stretch of 13 bases separates them. From the cysteine through the phenylalanine, the CDR3 covers 13 amino acids. Left in the record is the CDR3 DNA by itself, 39 bases read in frame from the first base. CDR1 and CDR2 (SEHNR, FQNEAQ) derive from the germline V gene (reference sequence). The donors were healthy, HIV-negative adults with no recently reported acute infections or vaccinations. Only Caucasian adults living in Nashville, Tennessee, USA were represented among the donors. CD4+ T cells were enriched by magnetic negative selection, after which naive cells were positively selected on CD45RA and the negative fraction was taken as the memory subset. Blood was collected by leukapheresis, and PBMCs were isolated by Ficoll-Histopaque density gradient centrifugation and then cryopreserved in liquid nitrogen vapor phase. Analytical flow cytometry was used to check the purity and quantity of every magnetically sorted T cell population. Genomic DNA was isolated from every sorted fraction and measured by UV absorbance on a Nanodrop 2000c.

The sample originates from a study of shared clonotypes between healthy human individuals (dated by TCRdb to the early 2020s). Study-level background: The cohort comprised two women and a few men aged 18 to 49 years. For each donor, CD4 naive and CD4 memory were each run on three plates, CD8 naive on two plates, and CD8 memory on one plate. Blood TCR repertoires of five healthy adults were deeply sequenced to estimate repertoire size and the extent of clonotype sharing between individuals. Libraries were prepared and TCR repertoires were sequenced by different laboratories using diverse techniques, in order to increase sequencing depth and limit assay-specific biases. Each donor's leukapheresis produced roughly between roughly 0.9 and 8.9 billion PBMCs.

Using the deep immunoSEQ assay, TCR CDR3 regions were amplified from genomic DNA by multiplex PCR. Genomic DNA extracted from each cell subset was distributed evenly over all wells of several immunoSEQ 96-well plates, and each plate served as one replicate. For sorted subsets, each replicate PCR was loaded with 200 ng genomic DNA, equivalent to approximately 33,000 T cell genomes. Purified libraries were measured with a Qubit 3.0 fluorometer, size-checked on a Bioanalyzer 2100, and measured again with the KAPA Library Quantification kit. A separate single-read 150-cycle Illumina NextSeq 550 flow cell was used to sequence each immunoSEQ 96-well plate. On the authors' methods: Because the immunoSEQ output held only junctional sequences and lacked quality scores, the filtering could not match the filtering applied to full-length reads. To assign V/J genes and CDR3, sequences were annotated against IMGT germline references using PyIR, a Python wrapper for IgBLAST v1.9. Reads were filtered out if the reads had weak V/J assignments (E-value above 1e-6), no CDR3, stop codons, out-of-frame junctions, or ambiguous translated residues. A V3J clonotype was defined by an identical inferred V gene, J gene, and CDR3 amino acid sequence. Percentage overlap between repertoires was computed as shared unique clonotypes divided by the size of the smaller repertoire. Richness of each repertoire was evaluated using RTK rarefaction, the Chao1 estimator, and Recon v2.1 estimates of unobserved clonotypes. OLGA was used to compute generation probabilities for all TCRbeta clonotypes that the gDNA method yielded from a handful of donors. In its TCRdb copy, this immuneACCESS table keeps in-frame sequences only and misses some clones. Where compared with another copy, unresolved V genes explain less than half of these, and the others have no known cause. The DNA was the basis for D and trimming; V, J and clone size are from that table. The sample profile shows roughly 2,500,000 clones; 90% to 95% of them were found once. The ten largest make up approximately 0.35% of the sample.

General findings and caveats noted by the study authors: Larger estimated clonotype richness was generally found for naive subsets than for memory subsets. Because the study included a small number of donors, the genetic and exposure-history diversity represented was limited. Sharing across several donors was observed for 5% to 6.5% of naive CD4, 3% to 3.5% of naive CD8, roughly 2.3% of memory CD4, and over 0.3% of memory CD8 clonotypes. Sampling was restricted to blood, and TCR repertoires in tissues likely differ from the TCR repertoires found in blood. Compared with non-shared clonotypes, clonotypes shared by all four sorted-subset donors had higher generation probabilities. Rarefaction of sorted-subset datasets indicated incomplete sequencing despite the large sequencing depth. Based on pairwise subsampling, the degree of clonotype sharing among donors was expected to be affected by sequencing depth.

This receptor was taken from a man between 18 and 29 years old in good health. Some clones in this sample may be carry-over from other donors' samples. Sequencing was performed on naive CD4+ T cells from PBMCs. In the paper's terms, the cell subset or site label means: CD45RA+ positively selected. The rearranged chain carries TRBV7-9 and TRBJ1-1; D gene: possibly TRBD1, on 6 matching bases. The CDR3 region reads CASSLGGQGVAFF. Read as DNA, the sequence is TGTGCCAGCAGCTTAGGGGGACAAGGTGTAGCTTTCTTT.